The rows below give T cell receptor beta chains drawn from one sample of a study of cytomegalovirus exposure and HLA in healthy donors. Some clones are missing from TCRdb's copy, which holds only in-frame ones; the method was immunoSEQ multiplex PCR. The sample has about 150,000 clones, 75% to 85% seen once. What was sequenced was PBMCs. Receptors originate from a human donor in good health. Both conserved end residues are trimmed from each CDR3. Where a row states a size, it is once, few, many or the class of an expanded clone; other rows omit it.

TRBV28	-	ASSFETRIYEQY
TRBV7-9	-	ASSPALVNQPQH
TRBV28	-	ASSRYRDKGIAYNEQF
TRBV7-2	-	ASSGQPNTEAF
TRBV6-5	few	ASSYTASGEQF
TRBV5-8	-	ASSLYIGGADTQY
TRBV6-4	-	ASSDSKGRDGVNTEAF
TRBV19	-	ASSSEDGSSYNEQF
TRBV15	-	ATSRDRGAGNTIY
TRBV19	-	ASMRGSEQF
TRBV9	-	ASSVGLAGATDTQY